The clone carrying this T cell receptor (beta chain) has just a few counts. The method was immunoSEQ multiplex PCR; TCRdb's version includes in-frame clones alone and lacks a portion of them. Altogether approximately 130,000 clones are present, roughly 80% being singletons, with the ten largest covering more than 15%. The data are from a study of blood T cell repertoires in COVID-19. CDR1 is MNHNY and CDR2 is SVGAGI in the germline V gene (reference sequence). V was pared by 6 bases and J by 8 bases, with 8 bases of the junction left unmatched. The CDR3 is made up of 14 amino acids. The sequenced sample was PBMCs or T cells enriched from blood (not recorded which). The receptor was isolated from a man aged 25 to 45 who had recovered from COVID-19. This chain connects TRBV6-6 to TRBJ1-2; TRBD1 matches 11 bases. CDR3 residues: CASSPGQGAGGYTF. The DNA for the CDR3 is TGTGCCAGCAGCCCCGGACAGGGGGCTGGAGGCTACACCTTC.